This paragraph reports one TCR beta chain. Its antigen is not known. As the method for making TCR beta libraries, quantitative 5'-RACE with molecular barcodes was used. MiXCR was run by TCRdb on the 5' RACE reads, yielding one entry per CDR3 protein. The sample lists roughly 280,000 distinct CDR3 sequences; around 19% were seen once. The V gene end was trimmed by 1 base and the J gene end by 7 bases; junction bases not matched to a gene: 1. The CDR3 runs 15 residues. In germline, CDR1 is SGHDN, CDR2 FVKESK. This specimen comes from a study of CD8 T cells in ankylosing spondylitis. General study results and limits: Disease-linked clones were found to be CD8+ and relatively rare in peripheral blood. Blood from ankylosing spondylitis patients appeared to carry a characteristic roughly 8-variant TCR beta motif. Disease-linked clones were reportedly significantly enriched in matched ankylosing spondylitis synovial fluid.

The TCR was taken from a male donor with ankylosing spondylitis or in good health (not recorded which). V and J are TRBV14 and TRBJ2-1, with TRBD2 identical over 13 bases. Input material: blood, either unsorted or a sorted T cell fraction (not recorded which). CDR3 sequence reads: CASSQGLAGGNEQFF. The CDR3 DNA sequence: TGTGCCAGCAGCCAAGGACTAGCGGGAGGAAATGAGCAGTTCTTC.